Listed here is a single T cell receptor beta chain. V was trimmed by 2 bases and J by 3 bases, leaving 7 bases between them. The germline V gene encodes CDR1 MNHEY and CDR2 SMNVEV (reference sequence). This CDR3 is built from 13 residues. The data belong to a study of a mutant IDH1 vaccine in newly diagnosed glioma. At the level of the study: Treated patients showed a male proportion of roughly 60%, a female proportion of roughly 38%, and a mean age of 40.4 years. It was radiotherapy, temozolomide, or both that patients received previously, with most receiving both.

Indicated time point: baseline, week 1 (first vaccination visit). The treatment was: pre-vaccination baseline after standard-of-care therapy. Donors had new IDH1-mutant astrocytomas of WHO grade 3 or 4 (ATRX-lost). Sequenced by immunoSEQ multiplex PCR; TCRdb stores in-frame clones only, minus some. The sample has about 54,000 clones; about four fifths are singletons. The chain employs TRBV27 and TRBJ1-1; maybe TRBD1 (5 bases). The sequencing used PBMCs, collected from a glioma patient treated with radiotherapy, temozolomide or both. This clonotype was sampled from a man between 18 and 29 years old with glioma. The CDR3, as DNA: TGTGCCAGCAGTTTAAGGGGTCACACTGAAGCTTTCTTT. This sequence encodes CASSLRGHTEAFF.